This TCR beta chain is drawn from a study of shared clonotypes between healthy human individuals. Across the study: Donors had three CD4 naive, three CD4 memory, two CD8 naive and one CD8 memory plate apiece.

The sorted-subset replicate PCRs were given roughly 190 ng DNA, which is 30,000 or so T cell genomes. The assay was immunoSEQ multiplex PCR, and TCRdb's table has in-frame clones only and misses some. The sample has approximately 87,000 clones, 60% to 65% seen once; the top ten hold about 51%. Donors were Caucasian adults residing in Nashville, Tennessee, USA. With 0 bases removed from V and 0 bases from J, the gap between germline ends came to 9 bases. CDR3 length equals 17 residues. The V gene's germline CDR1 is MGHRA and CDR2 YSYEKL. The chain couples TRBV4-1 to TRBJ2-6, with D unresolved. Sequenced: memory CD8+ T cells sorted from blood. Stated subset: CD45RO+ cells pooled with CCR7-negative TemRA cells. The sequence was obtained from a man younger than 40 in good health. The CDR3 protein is CASSQDQALSGANVLTF. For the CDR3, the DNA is TGCGCCAGCAGCCAAGATCAAGCCCTCTCTGGGGCCAACGTCCTGACTTTC.